The clone carrying this TCR beta chain was detected ten times or more. The CDR3 extends over 18 amino acids. CDR1 and CDR2 (germline): MNHEY, SMNVEV (reference sequence). Trimming took off 6 bases at V and 0 bases at J, with 18 bases between the two ends. TCRdb reprocessed the 5' RACE reads via MiXCR and lists one record per CDR3 protein. The sample records about 16,000 distinct CDR3 sequences, approximately 20% being singletons. This sample is drawn from a study of T-cell memory formation after mild COVID-19. The rearrangement links TRBV27 to TRBJ2-6, with D tentatively TRBD1 (5 bases). The sequenced material came from PBMCs or a T cell subset sorted from them (not recorded which). The origin of this receptor is a man aged 18 to 30 who had mild COVID-19 (a few samples of this study predate the infection). Cell type and time point are not known. The CDR3 region has the DNA TGTGCCAGCAGCGAACCCTTCTTCGACAGCTCTGGGGCCAACGTCCTGACTTTC. Translation gives CASSEPFFDSSGANVLTF.